The 29 T cell receptor beta chains reported below all come from one sample, sequenced in a study of CD4 T cells in relation to SARS-CoV-2 and coronaviruses. The antigens these receptors bind are not known. Before the COVID-19 pandemic, during about 2011-2019, CD4+ T cells were taken from unexposed donors. CD4+ T cells were isolated from the cells after more than 8 days of culture. Repertoires were generated with immunoSEQ multiplex PCR, while TCRdb's copy carries only in-frame clones and drops some. The sample shows around 15,000 clones, about 78% of them seen only once. Sequenced sample: CD4+ T cells from PBMCs, cultured in vitro. These receptor sequences come from a human donor in good health.

V and J are TRBV5-1 and TRBJ2-5; 9 bases match TRBD1. Per the germline V gene, CDR1 is SGHRS and CDR2 is YFSETQ. The CDR3 contains 15 residues. V shed 4 bases, J shed 6 bases, and the junction held 10 bases outside the gene matches. The CDR3, as DNA: TGCGCCAGCAGCAACAGGGACAGGGTTTCGAAGACCCAGTACTTC. This sequence encodes CASSNRDRVSKTQYF.

This clone showed up just once. The CDR3, as DNA: TGTGCCTGGAGTGCGACAGGGGGTCGCCAAGAGACCCAGTACTTC. Its protein is CAWSATGGRQETQYF. This chain connects TRBV30 to TRBJ2-5, with 9 bases aligning to TRBD1. V was pared by 1 base and J by 1 base, with 4 bases of the junction left unmatched. The CDR3 extends over 15 amino acids. Germline V lookup: CDR1 GTSNPN, CDR2 SVGIG (reference sequence).

This clone has just a few counts. The V call is TRBV19, the J call TRBJ2-7; D remains ambiguous. Trimming shortened V by 3 bases and J by 5 bases, and 8 bases separated the two germline ends. The CDR3 has 12 residues. The V gene's germline CDR1 is LNHDA and CDR2 SQIVND (reference sequence). The CDR3 is CASSIRSDEQYF. The CDR3 DNA sequence: TGTGCCAGTAGTATTAGGTCTGACGAGCAGTACTTC.

V is TRBV9 and J is TRBJ2-7, with D possibly being TRBD2 (5 bases). The germline V gene has CDR1 SGDLS and CDR2 YYNGEE. V dropped 3 bases and J dropped 1 base, with 8 bases sitting between them. This CDR3 is 13 amino acids long. The CDR3 DNA follows: TGTGCCAGCAGCGCCCGGGATTCCTACGAGCAGTACTTC. It is translated as CASSARDSYEQYF.

This chain connects TRBV2 to TRBJ2-3; D is undetermined. The CDR3 is 12 amino acids. V was pared by 3 bases and J by 5 bases, with 6 bases between. Germline values: CDR1 SNHLY, CDR2 FYNNEI. The CDR3 DNA follows: TGTGCCAGCAGTGAGTTGGAAGATACGCAGTATTTT. The encoded protein is CASSELEDTQYF.

This chain joins TRBV6-5 and TRBJ1-2; maybe TRBD1 (5 bases). The CDR3 has 15 amino acids. Trimming left V 5 bases short and J 4 bases short, with 17 bases between. CDR1 is MNHEY and CDR2 is SVGAGI in the germline V gene. The CDR3 protein is CASSPSGGSAYGYTF. CDR3 coding DNA: TGTGCCAGCAGTCCCTCCGGGGGAAGCGCCTATGGCTACACCTTC.

This chain joins TRBV19 and TRBJ2-5; 8 bases line up with TRBD2. The V gene's germline CDR1 is LNHDA and CDR2 SQIVND (reference sequence). The V and J ends lost 5 bases and 3 bases, in that order; junction bases with no gene match: 5. The length of the CDR3 is 14 residues. The CDR3 here is CASSVSGREETQYF. CDR3 DNA: TGTGCCAGTAGTGTCTCCGGGAGGGAAGAGACCCAGTACTTC. The entire variable domain, with the rest obtained from reference TRBV19 and TRBJ2-5, is as follows: DGGITQSPKYLFRKEGQNVTLSCEQNLNHDAMYWYRQDPGQGLRLIYYSQIVNDFQKGDIAEGYSVSREKKESFPLTVTSAQKNPTAFYLCASSVSGREETQYFGPGTRLLVL.

There are a few counts of this clone. J is TRBJ1-5 and V is TRBV30; D possibly corresponds to TRBD1 (6 bases). Germline V CDR1 and CDR2: GTSNPN, SVGIG (reference sequence). The CDR3 is 13 residues long. The V and J ends lost 1 base and 3 bases respectively, with 7 bases between them. CDR3 DNA sequence: TGTGCCTGGAGTGGACAGGACAATCAGCCCCAGCATTTT. This translates into CAWSGQDNQPQHF.

In this sample, this clone turned up once. The chain combines TRBV2 with TRBJ2-5; TRBD1 matches 7 bases. Germline CDR1 SNHLY, CDR2 FYNNEI. The junction had 5 bases not matched to a gene; V was cut back by 6 bases and J by 10 bases. The CDR3 has 11 amino acids. The CDR3 region is CASRETGIQYF. As DNA, the CDR3 is TGTGCCAGCAGGGAGACAGGGATCCAGTACTTC.

This chain connects TRBV4-2 to TRBJ2-3, with TRBD2 matching over 13 bases. Germline trimming cut 2 bases from V and 0 bases from J; bases unmatched to any gene: 8. The CDR3 is made up of 19 amino acids. The germline CDR1 and CDR2 sequences are LGHNA and YNFKEQ. CDR3 sequence (DNA): TGTGCCAGCAGCCAATACACCGGGACTAGCGGGACTAGCACAGATACGCAGTATTTT. Translation gives CASSQYTGTSGTSTDTQYF.

This chain links TRBV18 with TRBJ1-1; D is uncertain. This CDR3 has 14 residues. Trimming pared 6 bases from V and 4 bases from J, leaving 15 bases between. Germline V gene lookup returns CDR1 KGHSH and CDR2 LQKENI. CDR3 residues: CASSPAAGATEAFF. DNA for the CDR3: TGTGCCAGCTCGCCGGCAGCGGGAGCCACTGAAGCTTTCTTT. The whole variable domain, remainder taken from reference TRBV18 and TRBJ1-1, is NAGVMQNPRHLVRRRGQEARLRCSPMKGHSHVYWYRQLPEEGLKFMVYLQKENIIDESGMPKERFSAEFPKEGPSILRIQQVVRGDSAAYFCASSPAAGATEAFFGQGTRLTVV.

The genes are TRBV6-1 and TRBJ1-2, with D uncertain. CDR1 is MNHNS, CDR2 SASEGT, per germline. The CDR3 loop spans 15 amino acids. Trimming removed 1 base at V and 7 bases at J, with 16 bases between. The CDR3 DNA is TGTGCCAGCAGTGAAGGGTTAGGGTTGTCTTCTGGCTACACCTTC. It yields the protein CASSEGLGLSSGYTF.

The rearrangement joins TRBV20-1 to TRBJ1-1, with a possible D match to TRBD1 (6 bases). The CDR3 length is 9 residues. V shed 4 bases and J shed 10 bases, with 7 bases lying between them. Per the germline V gene, CDR1 is DFQATT and CDR2 is SNEGSKA (reference sequence). The CDR3 DNA reads as TGCAGTGCTAACAGGGCAGCTTTCTTT. Translating gives CSANRAAFF.

V and J are TRBV11-2 and TRBJ2-7; 8 bases fit TRBD1. V lost 3 bases to trimming and J lost 7 bases; unmatched junction nucleotides: 8. The CDR3 has 14 residues. CDR1 SGHAT and CDR2 FQNNGV come from the germline V gene. Here the CDR3 DNA reads TGTGCCAGCAGCTTTGTTCAGGGGGCGAGTGAGCAGTACTTC. It is translated as CASSFVQGASEQYF.

The genes are TRBV10-2 and TRBJ2-7; D gene unclear. Trimming cost V 3 bases and J 1 base, with 7 bases left between them. Germline V CDR1 and CDR2: WSHSY, SAAADI. This CDR3 is 13 amino acids long. The CDR3 region has the DNA TGCGCCAGCAGTGAACAGCCGTCCTACGAGCAGTACTTC. Protein sequence: CASSEQPSYEQYF.

V gene TRBV27 combines with J gene TRBJ1-1; the D gene is possibly TRBD1 (6 bases). CDR3 size: 15 residues. Germline V gene lookup returns CDR1 MNHEY and CDR2 SMNVEV (reference sequence). V dropped 0 bases and J dropped 7 bases, with 15 bases sitting between them. This CDR3 reads CASSLSRAGEGEAFF. DNA of the CDR3: TGTGCCAGCAGTTTATCGAGGGCAGGGGAGGGTGAAGCTTTCTTT.

J is TRBJ2-3 and V is TRBV2; D possibly matches TRBD1 or TRBD2 (5 bases each). CDR3 size: 13 residues. The germline CDR1 and CDR2 sequences are SNHLY and FYNNEI. Trimming took 4 bases from V and 4 from J, leaving 9 bases between them. This CDR3 reads CASSGQGADTQYF. The CDR3 DNA is TGTGCCAGCAGTGGGCAGGGAGCAGATACGCAGTATTTT.

Here the CDR3 reads CASRGTSGRNEQFF. The CDR3 DNA follows: TGTGCCAGTCGTGGGACTAGCGGGAGAAATGAGCAGTTCTTC. J is TRBJ2-1 and V is TRBV19; 14 bases line up with TRBD2. Trimming cost V 8 bases and J 7 bases; bases outside gene matches: 4. The germline gives CDR1 LNHDA, CDR2 SQIVND (reference sequence). The CDR3 is 14 amino acids.

CDR3 sequence: CATSDFRDLAKNIQYF. CDR3 bases: TGTGCCACCAGTGATTTCAGGGACCTAGCCAAAAACATTCAGTACTTC. The chain employs TRBV24-1 and TRBJ2-4; possibly TRBD1 or TRBD2 for D (5 bases each). Germline values: CDR1 KGHDR, CDR2 SFDVKD. The V and J ends lost 1 base and 0 bases respectively, with 9 bases between them. This CDR3 is built from 16 residues.

The chain is built from TRBV12-5 and TRBJ2-2; D uncertain. V shed 8 bases and J shed 2 bases, with 6 bases lying between them. The CDR3 consists of 12 residues. In germline, CDR1 is LGHNT, CDR2 FRNRAP. The CDR3 bases are TGTGCTAGTCTTTTTAACACCGGGGAGCTGTTTTTT. It encodes CASLFNTGELFF.

The rearrangement uses TRBV5-4 and TRBJ2-2; 7 positions agree with TRBD1. V lost 3 bases and J lost 4; bases outside the gene matches: 6. This CDR3 comprises 15 residues. Germline assignment: CDR1 SGHNT and CDR2 YYREEE (reference sequence). The CDR3 DNA reads TGTGCCAGCAGCTCACAGACAGGGTCCACCGGGGAGCTGTTTTTT. Protein: CASSSQTGSTGELFF.

This rearrangement joins TRBV5-1 to TRBJ2-7; perhaps D is TRBD1 or TRBD2 (5 bases each). Germline V gives CDR1 SGHRS, CDR2 YFSETQ. The V end lost 4 bases, the J end lost 2 bases, and 25 bases lay between the germline ends. The CDR3 contains 18 residues. The CDR3 is CASSPTKRHRDRTYEQYF. Written as DNA, the CDR3 is TGCGCCAGCAGCCCAACAAAAAGGCACCGGGACCGCACCTACGAGCAGTACTTC.

The V and J genes are TRBV2 and TRBJ2-7; D gene unclear. The CDR3 runs 17 residues. Germline CDR1 and CDR2: SNHLY and FYNNEI. V lost 1 base and J 0 bases, leaving 16 bases between the germline ends. CDR3 residues: CASSEGSLSKLSYEQYF. The CDR3 DNA sequence: TGTGCCAGCAGTGAAGGCTCTTTAAGTAAACTCTCCTACGAGCAGTACTTC. The full variable domain, with the rest looked up from reference TRBV2 and TRBJ2-7, is EPEVTQTPSHQVTQMGQEVILRCVPISNHLYFYWYRQILGQKVEFLVSFYNNEISEKSEIFDDQFSVERPDGSNFTLKIRSTKLEDSAMYFCASSEGSLSKLSYEQYFGPGTRLTVT.

The rearrangement joins TRBV5-1 to TRBJ2-7; 7 positions agree with TRBD2. The CDR3 runs to 14 residues. Unmatched junction bases numbered 11, after V lost 6 bases and J lost 5 bases. Germline-derived CDR1 and CDR2 are SGHRS and YFSETQ. The CDR3 region has the DNA TGCGCCAGCACCCTAGGCGGGGGTTCCAACGAGCAGTACTTC. Amino acid sequence: CASTLGGGSNEQYF.

This chain joins TRBV18 and TRBJ1-3, with D unresolved. CDR3 length: 13 residues. Germline V gene data show CDR1 as KGHSH and CDR2 as LQKENI. Between the trimmed V and J ends, which lost 0 bases and 8 bases, there was a span of 8 bases. The DNA for the CDR3 is TGTGCCAGCTCACCACCCTCTGTCGACACCATATATTTT. Translated: CASSPPSVDTIYF. The variable domain in full, completed from reference TRBV18 and TRBJ1-3, reads NAGVMQNPRHLVRRRGQEARLRCSPMKGHSHVYWYRQLPEEGLKFMVYLQKENIIDESGMPKERFSAEFPKEGPSILRIQQVVRGDSAAYFCASSPPSVDTIYFGEGSWLTVV.

This clone appeared a few times. The V gene is TRBV7-6, the J gene TRBJ2-2; possible D gene TRBD2, 6 bases. V lost 1 base, J lost 1 base, and 10 bases lay in between. The CDR3 has 16 amino acids. CDR1 is SGHVS and CDR2 is FNYEAQ in the germline V gene. The CDR3 DNA follows: TGTGCCAGCAGCTTAGTCCCAGCGGGGAACACCGGGGAGCTGTTTTTT. Encoded protein: CASSLVPAGNTGELFF.

The chain combines TRBV5-1 with TRBJ2-1, with D perhaps matching TRBD1 or TRBD2 (5 bases each). The germline V gene has CDR1 SGHRS and CDR2 YFSETQ. CDR3 size: 15 residues. Trimming removed 6 bases at V and 5 bases at J, with 18 bases between. The CDR3 sequence is CASTVSGTRHNEQFF. The DNA for the CDR3 is TGCGCCAGCACGGTTTCGGGGACGCGTCACAATGAGCAGTTCTTC.

V and J are TRBV6-5 and TRBJ2-3; D is perhaps TRBD2 (5 bases). Germline-derived CDR1 and CDR2 are MNHEY and SVGAGI. Trimming removed 3 bases from V and 4 bases from J, with 17 bases in between. The CDR3 extends over 16 amino acids. CDR3: CASSYLPSMGPDTQYF. The CDR3 coding sequence is TGTGCCAGCAGTTATCTCCCTAGCATGGGTCCAGATACGCAGTATTTT.

The sample holds one count of this clone. The gene calls are TRBV5-1 and TRBJ1-4, with D possibly being TRBD1 (6 bases). There are 16 residues in the CDR3. The V gene's germline CDR1 is SGHRS and CDR2 YFSETQ. V was cut by 0 bases and J by 4 bases, with 13 bases left in between. This CDR3 reads CASSLGGGLGNEKLFF. DNA for the CDR3: TGCGCCAGCAGCTTGGGGGGGGGCCTCGGTAATGAAAAACTGTTTTTT.